The clone carrying this T cell receptor beta chain was detected ten times or more. What it binds is not known. Samples came from axillary lymph nodes draining the breast cancer. The data were obtained in a study of breast tumors, draining lymph nodes, adjacent tissues. V lost 4 bases and J lost 1, with 12 bases in between. Per the germline V gene, CDR1 is SGDLS and CDR2 is YYNGEE. This CDR3 is built from 15 residues. A single record per CDR3 protein comes from TCRdb applying MiXCR to the multiplex PCR reads. In the table there are 250,000 or so distinct CDR3 sequences, over 30% of which are singletons. Notes on the study in general: The lymph node origin of tumor T cells was framed as consistent with a hypothesis, not demonstrated. Tumor and nontumor repertoires were significantly more similar in luminal-like than in basal-like breast cancer. Tumors had less TCR diversity than lymph nodes, more than nontumor tissue. Most tumor T cells seemingly derive from lymph node, then expand in tumor.

The sequenced sample was axillary lymph node tissue. This chain joins TRBV9 and TRBJ1-3; D is perhaps TRBD1 (5 bases). The clonotype originates from a female donor with breast cancer. Some clones in this sample may be carry-over from other donors' samples. CDR3 coding DNA: TGTGCCAGCAGCCCAGGTGGGGGTTCTGGAAACACCATATATTTT. Encoded protein: CASSPGGGSGNTIYF.